Listed below are T cell receptor beta chains from one sample, sequenced in a study of T cells in Graves' hyperthyroidism and ophthalmopathy. MiXCR was run by TCRdb on the multiplex PCR reads, yielding one entry per CDR3 protein. The sample holds some 600,000 distinct CDR3 sequences, 14% seen once. Input material: blood. The origin of the receptors is a woman aged 25-40 years with Graves' hyperthyroidism that later progressed to Graves' ophthalmopathy. CDR3s include the opening cysteine and the closing phenylalanine or tryptophan. The D gene is left open where the match is weak. The size field is filled for only some rows; it gives once, few, many or a size class.

D: NA
V: TRBV29-1
J: TRBJ1-4
size: many
CDR3: CSVRAGGEKLFF
DNA: TGCAGCGTACGGGCAGGAGGTGAAAAACTGTTTTTT

D: NA
V: TRBV10-3
J: TRBJ2-7
size: few
CDR3: CATEPQDGGEQYF
DNA: TGTGCCACCGAGCCCCAGGACGGCGGTGAGCAGTACTTC

D: TRBD2
V: TRBV20-1
J: TRBJ2-1
size: NA
CDR3: CGSSGNSYNEQFF
DNA: TGCGGTTCCAGCGGGAACTCCTACAATGAGCAGTTCTTC

D: NA
V: TRBV20-1
J: TRBJ1-3
size: NA
CDR3: CSARAQTEGTGNTIYF
DNA: TGCAGTGCTAGAGCCCAGACAGAGGGGACTGGAAACACCATATATTTT

D: NA
V: TRBV19
J: TRBJ2-2
size: NA
CDR3: CASSRGFSYQGGELFF
DNA: TGTGCCAGTAGCAGAGGGTTCTCCTACCAGGGCGGGGAGCTGTTTTTT

D: TRBD1
V: TRBV25-1
J: TRBJ2-7
size: few
CDR3: CATYTASSDRYYEQYF
DNA: TGTGCCACCTACACGGCCTCCTCGGACAGGTACTACGAGCAGTACTTC

D: TRBD1
V: TRBV7-3
J: TRBJ1-1
size: once
CDR3: CASSLNGQGNTESFF
DNA: TGTGCCAGCAGCTTGAATGGACAGGGGAACACTGAGTCTTTCTTT

D: NA
V: TRBV7-9
J: TRBJ1-1
size: few
CDR3: CASSSIVAEAFF
DNA: TGTGCCAGCAGCTCAATCGTGGCTGAAGCTTTCTTT

D: NA
V: TRBV14
J: TRBJ2-7
size: NA
CDR3: CASSQDLSAYEQYF
DNA: TGTGCCAGCAGCCAAGATCTATCAGCCTACGAGCAGTACTTC

D: TRBD1
V: TRBV6-2/TRBV6-3
J: TRBJ2-7
size: many
CDR3: CASSYRRTGVPYEQYF
DNA: TGTGCCAGCAGTTACCGGAGGACAGGGGTCCCCTACGAGCAGTACTTC

D: TRBD2
V: TRBV7-2
J: TRBJ2-5
size: many
CDR3: CASSLTSGRVGETQYF
DNA: TGTGCCAGCAGCCTCACTAGCGGGAGGGTGGGGGAGACCCAGTACTTC

D: TRBD1
V: TRBV5-4
J: TRBJ2-1
size: once
CDR3: CASSLSGGIGYNEQFF
DNA: TGTGCCAGCAGCTTATCAGGGGGCATCGGATACAATGAGCAGTTCTTC

D: NA
V: TRBV12-3/TRBV12-4
J: TRBJ2-7
size: many
CDR3: CASSFLPKGGAHGEQYF
DNA: TGTGCCAGCAGTTTCCTCCCCAAAGGGGGGGCCCACGGGGAGCAGTACTTC

D: NA
V: TRBV18
J: TRBJ2-7
size: many
CDR3: CASSLEWGAQYEQYF
DNA: TGTGCCAGCTCCCTGGAGTGGGGCGCACAATACGAGCAGTACTTC

D: NA
V: TRBV7-9
J: TRBJ2-7
size: few
CDR3: CASSVGAGALYEQYF
DNA: TGTGCCAGCAGCGTTGGGGCAGGGGCCCTTTACGAGCAGTACTTC